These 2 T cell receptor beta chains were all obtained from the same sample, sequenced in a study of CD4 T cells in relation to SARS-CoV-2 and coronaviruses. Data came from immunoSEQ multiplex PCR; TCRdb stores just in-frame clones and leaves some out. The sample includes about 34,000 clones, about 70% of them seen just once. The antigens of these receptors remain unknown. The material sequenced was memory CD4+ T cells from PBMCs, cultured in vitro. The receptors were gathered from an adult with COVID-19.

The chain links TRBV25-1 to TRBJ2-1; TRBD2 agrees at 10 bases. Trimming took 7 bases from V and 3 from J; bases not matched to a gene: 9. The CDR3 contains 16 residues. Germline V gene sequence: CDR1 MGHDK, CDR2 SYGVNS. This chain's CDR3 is CASTGVAGGGYNEQFF. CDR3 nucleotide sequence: TGTGCCAGCACTGGAGTAGCGGGAGGTGGCTACAATGAGCAGTTCTTC.

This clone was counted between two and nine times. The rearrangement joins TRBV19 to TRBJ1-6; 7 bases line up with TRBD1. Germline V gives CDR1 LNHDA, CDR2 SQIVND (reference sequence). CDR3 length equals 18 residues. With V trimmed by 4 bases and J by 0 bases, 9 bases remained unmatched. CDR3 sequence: CASSTRQGSSSYNSPLHF. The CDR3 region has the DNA TGTGCCAGTAGTACCCGACAGGGATCGAGCTCCTATAATTCACCCCTCCACTTT.